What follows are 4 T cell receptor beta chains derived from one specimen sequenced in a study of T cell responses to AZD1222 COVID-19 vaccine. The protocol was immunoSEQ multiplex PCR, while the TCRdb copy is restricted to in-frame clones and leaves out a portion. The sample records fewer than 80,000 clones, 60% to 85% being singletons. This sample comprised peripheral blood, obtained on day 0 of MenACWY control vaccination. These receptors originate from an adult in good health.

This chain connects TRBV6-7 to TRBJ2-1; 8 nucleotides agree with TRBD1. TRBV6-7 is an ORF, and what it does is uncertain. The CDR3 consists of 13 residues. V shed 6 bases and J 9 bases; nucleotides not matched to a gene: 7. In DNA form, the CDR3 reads TGTGCCAGCAGCTCGACAGGGGTCCTTGAGCAGTTCTTC. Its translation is CASSSTGVLEQFF.

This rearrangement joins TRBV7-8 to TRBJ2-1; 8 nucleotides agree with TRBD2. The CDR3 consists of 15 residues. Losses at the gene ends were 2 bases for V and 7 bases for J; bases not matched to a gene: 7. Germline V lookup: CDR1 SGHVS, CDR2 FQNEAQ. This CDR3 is CASSLRGGGWNEQFF. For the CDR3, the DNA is TGTGCCAGCAGCTTAAGGGGCGGGGGGTGGAATGAGCAGTTCTTC. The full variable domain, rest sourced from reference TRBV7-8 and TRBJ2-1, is GAGVSQSPRYKVAKRGQDVALRCDPISGHVSLFWYQQALGQGPEFLTYFQNEAQLDKSGLPSDRFFAERPEGSVSTLKIQRTQQEDSAVYLCASSLRGGGWNEQFFGPGTRLTVL.

The DNA of the CDR3 is TGCGCCAGCAGCGAACCAACAGGGGTGGGGGGAACTGAAGCTTTCTTT. This encodes CASSEPTGVGGTEAFF. The V and J genes are TRBV5-1 and TRBJ1-1; TRBD1 agrees at 7 bases. Germline CDR1 is SGHRS and CDR2 is YFSETQ. This CDR3 region has 16 residues. The ends lost 4 bases at V and 5 bases at J; junction bases unmatched: 14. The complete variable domain, with remaining parts taken from reference TRBV5-1 and TRBJ1-1, reads KAGVTQTPRYLIKTRGQQVTLSCSPISGHRSVSWYQQTPGQGLQFLFEYFSETQRNKGNFPGRFSGRQFSNSRSEMNVSTLELGDSALYLCASSEPTGVGGTEAFFGQGTRLTVV.

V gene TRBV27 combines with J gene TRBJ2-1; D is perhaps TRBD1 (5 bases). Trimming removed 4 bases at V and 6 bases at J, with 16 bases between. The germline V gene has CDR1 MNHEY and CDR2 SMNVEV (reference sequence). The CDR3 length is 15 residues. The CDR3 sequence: CASSSLPQGSNEQFF. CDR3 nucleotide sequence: TGTGCCAGCAGTTCACTCCCCCAGGGTAGCAATGAGCAGTTCTTC.